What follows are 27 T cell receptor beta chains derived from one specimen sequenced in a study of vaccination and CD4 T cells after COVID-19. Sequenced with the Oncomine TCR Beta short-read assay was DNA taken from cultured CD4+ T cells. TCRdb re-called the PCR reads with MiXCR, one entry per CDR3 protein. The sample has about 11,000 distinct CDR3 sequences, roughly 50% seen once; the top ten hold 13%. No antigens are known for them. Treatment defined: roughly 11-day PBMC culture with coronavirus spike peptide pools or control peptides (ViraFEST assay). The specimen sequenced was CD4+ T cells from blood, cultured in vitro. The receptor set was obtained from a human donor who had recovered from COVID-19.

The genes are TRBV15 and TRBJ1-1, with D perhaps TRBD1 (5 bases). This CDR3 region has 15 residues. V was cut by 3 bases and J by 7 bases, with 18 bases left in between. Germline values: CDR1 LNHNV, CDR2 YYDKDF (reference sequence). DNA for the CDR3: TGTGCCACCAGCAGGGAGGGCGGGGGGATTGGTGAAGCTTTCTTT. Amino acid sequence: CATSREGGGIGEAFF.

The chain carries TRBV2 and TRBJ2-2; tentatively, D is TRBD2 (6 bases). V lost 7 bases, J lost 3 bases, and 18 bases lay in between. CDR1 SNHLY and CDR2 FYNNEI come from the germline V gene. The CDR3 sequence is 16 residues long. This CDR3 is CASMGGVGRYTGELFF. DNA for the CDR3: TGTGCCAGCATGGGGGGTGTCGGGCGTTACACCGGGGAGCTGTTTTTT.

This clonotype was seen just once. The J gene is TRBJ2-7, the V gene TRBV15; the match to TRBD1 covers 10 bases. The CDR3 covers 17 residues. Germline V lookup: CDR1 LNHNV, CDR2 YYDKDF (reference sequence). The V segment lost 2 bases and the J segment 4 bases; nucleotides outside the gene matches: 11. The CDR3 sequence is CATSRSAGDRGRYEQYF. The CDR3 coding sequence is TGTGCCACCAGCAGATCTGCGGGGGACAGGGGCCGATACGAGCAGTACTTC.

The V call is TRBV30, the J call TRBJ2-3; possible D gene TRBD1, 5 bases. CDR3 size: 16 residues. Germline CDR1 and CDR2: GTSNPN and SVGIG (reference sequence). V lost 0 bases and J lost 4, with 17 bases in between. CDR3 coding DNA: TGTGCCTGGAGTGTATCGGCAGGGTTTTGGGCAGATACGCAGTATTTT. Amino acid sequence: CAWSVSAGFWADTQYF.

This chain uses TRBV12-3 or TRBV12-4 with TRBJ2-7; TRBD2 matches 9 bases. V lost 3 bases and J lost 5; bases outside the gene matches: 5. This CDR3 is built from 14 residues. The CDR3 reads CASSFSSGRDEQYF. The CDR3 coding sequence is TGTGCCAGCAGTTTTAGTAGCGGGAGAGACGAGCAGTACTTC.

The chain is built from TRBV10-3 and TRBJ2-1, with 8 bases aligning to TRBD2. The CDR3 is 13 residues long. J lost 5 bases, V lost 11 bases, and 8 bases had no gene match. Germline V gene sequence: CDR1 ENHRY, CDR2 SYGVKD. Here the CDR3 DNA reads TGTGCCCTGTGGAGCGGGAGCCACAATGAGCAGTTCTTC. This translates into CALWSGSHNEQFF.

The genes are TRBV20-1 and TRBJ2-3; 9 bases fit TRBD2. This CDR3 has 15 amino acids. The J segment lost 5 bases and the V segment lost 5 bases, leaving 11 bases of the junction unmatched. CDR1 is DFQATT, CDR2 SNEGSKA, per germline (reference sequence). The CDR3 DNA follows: TGCAGTGCTCTCCAGAGGGCGGGAGGGGGAGATACGCAGTATTTT. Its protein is CSALQRAGGGDTQYF.

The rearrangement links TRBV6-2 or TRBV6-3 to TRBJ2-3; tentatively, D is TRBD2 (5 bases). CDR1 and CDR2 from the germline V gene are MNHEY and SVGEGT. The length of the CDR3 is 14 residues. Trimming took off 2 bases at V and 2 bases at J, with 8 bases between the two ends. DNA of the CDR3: TGTGCCAGCAGTTACGAGACTACCACAGATACGCAGTATTTT. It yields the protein CASSYETTTDTQYF.

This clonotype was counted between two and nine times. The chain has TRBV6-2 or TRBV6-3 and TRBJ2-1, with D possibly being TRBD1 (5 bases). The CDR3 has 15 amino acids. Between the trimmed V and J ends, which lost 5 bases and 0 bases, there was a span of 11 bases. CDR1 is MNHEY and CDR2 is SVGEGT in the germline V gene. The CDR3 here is CASSKQESSYNEQFF. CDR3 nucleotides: TGTGCCAGCAGTAAACAGGAAAGCTCCTACAATGAGCAGTTCTTC.

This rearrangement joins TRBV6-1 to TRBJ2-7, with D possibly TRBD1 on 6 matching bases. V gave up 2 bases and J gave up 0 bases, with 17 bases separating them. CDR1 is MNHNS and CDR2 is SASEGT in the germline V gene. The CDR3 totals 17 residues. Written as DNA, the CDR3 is TGTGCCAGCAGTGAAAAAGGGGGTAGCGTAGACTCCTACGAGCAGTACTTC. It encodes CASSEKGGSVDSYEQYF.

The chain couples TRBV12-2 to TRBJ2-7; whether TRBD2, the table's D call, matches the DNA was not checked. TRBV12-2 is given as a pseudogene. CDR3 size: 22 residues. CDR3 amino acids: CASRSEDYAGGKASGRSCEQYF. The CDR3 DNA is TGTGCAAGTCGCTCCGAAGACTACGCGGGGGGTAAGGCTAGCGGGAGATCTTGCGAGCAGTACTTC.

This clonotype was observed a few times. Written as DNA, the CDR3 is TGCGCCAGCAGAGTCGGTGAGACCCAGTACTTC. Its translation: CASRVGETQYF. The rearrangement joins TRBV10-2 to TRBJ2-5, with D uncertain. CDR1 WSHSY and CDR2 SAAADI come from the germline V gene. Trimming stripped 6 bases from V and 5 bases from J, with 7 bases between. This CDR3 is 11 amino acids long.

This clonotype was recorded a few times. CDR3 protein: CASSLELFQPQHF. In DNA form, the CDR3 reads TGTGCCAGCAGCTTGGAGCTTTTTCAGCCCCAGCATTTT. The V gene is TRBV7-2, the J gene TRBJ1-5, with D uncertain. The germline CDR1 and CDR2 sequences are SGHTA and FQGNSA. V was trimmed by 3 bases and J by 6 bases, leaving 9 bases between them. This CDR3 is 13 amino acids long. The full variable domain, with the rest looked up from reference TRBV7-2 and TRBJ1-5, is GAGVSQSPSNKVTEKGKDVELRCDPISGHTALYWYRQSLGQGLEFLIYFQGNSAPDKSGLPSDRFSAERTGGSVSTLTIQRTQQEDSAVYLCASSLELFQPQHFGDGTRLSIL.

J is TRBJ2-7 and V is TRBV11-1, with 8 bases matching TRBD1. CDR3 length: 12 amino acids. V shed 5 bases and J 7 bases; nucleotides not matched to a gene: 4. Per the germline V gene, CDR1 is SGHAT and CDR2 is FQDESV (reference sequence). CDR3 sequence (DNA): TGTGCCAGCAGCGGACAGGGACGAGAGCAGTACTTC. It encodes CASSGQGREQYF. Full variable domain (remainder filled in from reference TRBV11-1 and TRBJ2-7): EAEVAQSPRYKITEKSQAVAFWCDPISGHATLYWYRQILGQGPELLVQFQDESVVDDSQLPKDRFSAERLKGVDSTLKIQPAELGDSAMYLCASSGQGREQYFGPGTRLTVT.

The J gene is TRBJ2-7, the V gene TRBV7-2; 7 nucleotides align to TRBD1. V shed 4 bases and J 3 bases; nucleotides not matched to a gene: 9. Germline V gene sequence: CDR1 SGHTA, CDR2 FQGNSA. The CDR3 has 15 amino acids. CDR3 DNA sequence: TGTGCCAGCAGCTCCCAGGGGCAGGGGGTCTACGAGCAGTACTTC. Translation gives CASSSQGQGVYEQYF.

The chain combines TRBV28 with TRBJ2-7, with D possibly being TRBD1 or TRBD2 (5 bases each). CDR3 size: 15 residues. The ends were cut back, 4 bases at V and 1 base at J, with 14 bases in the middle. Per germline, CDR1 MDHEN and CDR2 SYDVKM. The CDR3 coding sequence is TGTGCCAGCAGTTCCTTCGGGACGCTGTCCTACGAGCAGTACTTC. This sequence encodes CASSSFGTLSYEQYF.

The CDR3 is CASSREGWGNTEAFF. CDR3 nucleotide sequence: TGTGCCAGCAGTCGAGAGGGGTGGGGGAACACTGAAGCTTTCTTT. The chain uses TRBV27 and TRBJ1-1; TRBD1 might be the D (5 bases). The CDR3 totals 15 residues. Germline CDR1 reads MNHEY; CDR2 reads SMNVEV (reference sequence). V was pared by 5 bases and J by 1 base, with 14 bases between.

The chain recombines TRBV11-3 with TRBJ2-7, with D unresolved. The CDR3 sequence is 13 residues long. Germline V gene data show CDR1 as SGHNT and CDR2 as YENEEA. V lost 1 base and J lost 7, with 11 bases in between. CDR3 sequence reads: CASSLVPLGEQYF. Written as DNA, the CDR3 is TGTGCCAGCAGCTTAGTCCCTTTGGGGGAGCAGTACTTC.

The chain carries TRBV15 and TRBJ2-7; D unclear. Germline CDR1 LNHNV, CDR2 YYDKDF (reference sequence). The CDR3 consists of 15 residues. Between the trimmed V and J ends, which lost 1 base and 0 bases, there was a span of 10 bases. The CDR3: CATSRGGQSSYEQYF. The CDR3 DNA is TGTGCCACCAGCAGAGGAGGTCAGTCCTCCTACGAGCAGTACTTC.

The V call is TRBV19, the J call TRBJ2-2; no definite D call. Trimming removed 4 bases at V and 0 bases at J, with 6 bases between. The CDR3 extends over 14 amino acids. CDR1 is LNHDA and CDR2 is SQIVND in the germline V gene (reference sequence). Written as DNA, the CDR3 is TGTGCCAGTAGTACCGGACCGAACACCGGGGAGCTGTTTTTT. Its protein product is CASSTGPNTGELFF.

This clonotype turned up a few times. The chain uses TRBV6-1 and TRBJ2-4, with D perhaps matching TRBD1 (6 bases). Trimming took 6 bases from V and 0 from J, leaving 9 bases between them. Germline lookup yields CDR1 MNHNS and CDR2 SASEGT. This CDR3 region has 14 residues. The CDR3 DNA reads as TGTGCCAGCAGGTCGGACAGAGCCAAAAACATTCAGTACTTC. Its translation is CASRSDRAKNIQYF.

The DNA for the CDR3 is TGTGCCTGGAGTGTCGGGGGGGAGCAGCCCCAGCATTTT. It yields the protein CAWSVGGEQPQHF. The chain links TRBV30 to TRBJ1-5; possible D gene TRBD1, 5 bases. V lost 0 bases to trimming and J lost 7 bases, with 10 bases between them. Germline values: CDR1 GTSNPN, CDR2 SVGIG (reference sequence). The CDR3 is 13 amino acids.

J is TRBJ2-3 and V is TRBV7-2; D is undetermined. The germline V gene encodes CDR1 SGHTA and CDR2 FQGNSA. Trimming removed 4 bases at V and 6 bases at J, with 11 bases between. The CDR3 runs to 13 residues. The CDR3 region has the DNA TGTGCCAGCAGCTCCACCATGACGGATACGCAGTATTTT. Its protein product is CASSSTMTDTQYF.

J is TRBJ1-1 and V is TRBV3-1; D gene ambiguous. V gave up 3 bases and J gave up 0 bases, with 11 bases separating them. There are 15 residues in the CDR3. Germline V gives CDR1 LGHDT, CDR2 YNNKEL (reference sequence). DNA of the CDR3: TGTGCCAGCAGCCAGCCCCGCCGGCTGAACACTGAAGCTTTCTTT. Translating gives CASSQPRRLNTEAFF.

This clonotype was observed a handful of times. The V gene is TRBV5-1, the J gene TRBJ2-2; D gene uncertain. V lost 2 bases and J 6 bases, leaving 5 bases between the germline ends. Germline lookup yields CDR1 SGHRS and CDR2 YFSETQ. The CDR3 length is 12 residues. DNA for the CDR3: TGCGCCAGCAGCTTTATCTCCGGGGAGCTGTTTTTT. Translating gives CASSFISGELFF.

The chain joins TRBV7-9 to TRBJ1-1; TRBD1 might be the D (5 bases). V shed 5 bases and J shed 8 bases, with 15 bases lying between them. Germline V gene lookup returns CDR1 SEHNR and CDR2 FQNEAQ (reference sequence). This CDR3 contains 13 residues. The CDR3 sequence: CASSDRGGTEAFF. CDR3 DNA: TGTGCCAGCAGCGACCGGGGCGGGACCGAAGCTTTCTTT.

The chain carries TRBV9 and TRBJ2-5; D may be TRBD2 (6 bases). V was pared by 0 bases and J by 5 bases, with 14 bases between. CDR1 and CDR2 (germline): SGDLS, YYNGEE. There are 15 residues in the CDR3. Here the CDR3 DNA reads TGTGCCAGCAGCGTAGTTGCGGGGACCTCTGAGACCCAGTACTTC. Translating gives CASSVVAGTSETQYF.